These 30 T cell receptor beta chains originate from one sample sequenced in a study of blood T cell repertoires in COVID-19. Profiling relied on immunoSEQ multiplex PCR, and the TCRdb table lists in-frame clones only, not all of them. Of some 300,000 clones in the sample, roughly 80% are singletons; the top ten hold over 3.5%. Sequencing was carried out using peripheral blood. These receptor sequences come from a woman aged 50 to 65 with active or convalescent COVID-19.

This rearrangement joins TRBV6-6 to TRBJ1-5; 7 bases fit TRBD1. The J segment lost 0 bases and the V segment lost 6 bases, leaving 5 bases of the junction unmatched. Germline V gene data show CDR1 as MNHNY and CDR2 as SVGAGI (reference sequence). This CDR3 has 15 residues. The CDR3: CASRQDRNSNQPQHF. In nucleotides, the CDR3 is TGTGCCAGCAGGCAGGACAGGAATAGCAATCAGCCCCAGCATTTT.

The rearrangement uses TRBV4-1 and TRBJ1-2; D ambiguous. Germline V gene lookup returns CDR1 MGHRA and CDR2 YSYEKL. The ends were cut back, 0 bases at V and 7 bases at J, with 27 bases in the middle. The CDR3 contains 19 residues. The CDR3 bases are TGCGCCAGCAGCCAAGATTCCTTTCACTCGGGAGACGAGTGGGGTGGCTACACCTTC. It is translated as CASSQDSFHSGDEWGGYTF.

The chain recombines TRBV7-3 with TRBJ1-2, with TRBD1 identical over 9 bases. This CDR3 is 14 amino acids long. Germline-derived CDR1 and CDR2 are SGHTA and FQGTGA. The trim removed 4 bases at V and 6 bases at J, leaving 6 bases unmatched. The CDR3 bases are TGTGCCAGCAGCTCGGACAGGGGAGTTAATGGCTACACCTTC. It encodes CASSSDRGVNGYTF. Together with reference TRBV7-3 and TRBJ1-2, the CDR3 gives the full variable domain: GAGVSQTPSNKVTEKGKYVELRCDPISGHTALYWYRQSLGQGPEFLIYFQGTGAADDSGLPNDRFFAVRPEGSVSTLKIQRTERGDSAVYLCASSSDRGVNGYTFGSGTRLTVV.

This clone was detected once. The chain uses TRBV7-9 and TRBJ2-1; TRBD2 aligns across 10 bases. From germline, CDR1 is SEHNR and CDR2 FQNEAQ (reference sequence). The CDR3 covers 15 residues. Trimming at V came to 5 bases and at J to 2 bases, leaving 3 bases not matched to a gene. In DNA form, the CDR3 reads TGTGCCAGCAGCGAACTAGCGGGACCCTACAATGAGCAGTTCTTC. This codes for CASSELAGPYNEQFF.

In this sample, this clone turned up a few times. This chain joins TRBV2 and TRBJ2-3, with 7 bases identical to TRBD1. This CDR3 spans 14 amino acids. Germline V gives CDR1 SNHLY, CDR2 FYNNEI. Trimming removed 7 bases from V and 2 bases from J; junction bases left unmatched: 6. This CDR3 is CASKPGQYTDTQYF. CDR3 coding DNA: TGTGCCAGCAAACCGGGACAGTACACAGATACGCAGTATTTT.

Turning to this clone: The sample has other DNA sequences that encode this CDR3 too. The chain couples TRBV18 to TRBJ1-6; D uncertain. Germline CDR1 is KGHSH and CDR2 is LQKENI. V gave up 6 bases and J gave up 4 bases, with 10 bases separating them. There are 14 residues in the CDR3. This CDR3 reads CASSRDSYNSPLHF. Here the CDR3 DNA reads TGTGCCAGCTCCCGCGACTCATATAATTCACCCCTCCACTTT.

This clone appeared once. The chain combines TRBV5-5 with TRBJ2-7, with D possibly being TRBD1 (6 bases). From germline, CDR1 is SGHKS and CDR2 YYEKEE (reference sequence). The length of the CDR3 is 14 residues. V was shortened by 2 bases and J by 3 bases, with 12 bases between the two germline ends. The CDR3 region is CASSLQQGNYEQYF. The CDR3 DNA is TGTGCCAGCAGCTTACAACAGGGAAACTACGAGCAGTACTTC.

This rearrangement joins TRBV5-5 to TRBJ2-7, with 7 nucleotides matching TRBD1. Trimming cost V 2 bases and J 4 bases; bases outside gene matches: 9. The CDR3 has 15 amino acids. Per germline, CDR1 SGHKS and CDR2 YYEKEE (reference sequence). In DNA form, the CDR3 reads TGTGCCAGCAGCTTCCGGCCGGGACAGACTTACGAGCAGTACTTC. Encoded protein: CASSFRPGQTYEQYF.

This chain joins TRBV7-9 and TRBJ1-2; TRBD1 matches 10 bases. The CDR3 is 16 residues long. V lost 5 bases, J lost 6 bases, and 12 bases stayed unmatched. Germline V gene sequence: CDR1 SEHNR, CDR2 FQNEAQ (reference sequence). The CDR3 nucleotides read TGTGCCAGCAGCCCCGTCCTCGACAGGGGGCGGGATGGCTACACCTTC. It specifies CASSPVLDRGRDGYTF. Looking up the rest from reference TRBV7-9 and TRBJ1-2 gives the full variable domain: DTGVSQNPRHKITKRGQNVTFRCDPISEHNRLYWYRQTLGQGPEFLTYFQNEAQLEKSRLLSDRFSAERPKGSFSTLEIQRTEQGDSAMYLCASSPVLDRGRDGYTFGSGTRLTVV.

The chain uses TRBV28 and TRBJ1-1; 7 bases are a match to TRBD1. The V segment lost 6 bases and the J segment 3 bases; nucleotides outside the gene matches: 4. The CDR3 has 13 amino acids. Germline V lookup: CDR1 MDHEN, CDR2 SYDVKM. The CDR3 reads CASSSGQHTEAFF. In DNA form, the CDR3 reads TGTGCCAGCAGCTCGGGACAGCACACTGAAGCTTTCTTT.

In the case of this clone: Its ends do not fully match the called genes, so a read error is possible. V gene TRBV7-7 combines with J gene TRBJ2-5; the D gene is possibly TRBD2 (5 bases). Germline V gene data show CDR1 as SSHAT and CDR2 as FNYEAQ (reference sequence). The CDR3 has 14 amino acids. In DNA, the CDR3 is TGTGCTAGCAGCCCCACTAGTTTTCAAGAGACCCAGTACTTC. It codes for CASSPTSFQETQYF. Looking up the rest from reference TRBV7-7 and TRBJ2-5 gives the full variable domain: GAGVSQSPRYKVTKRGQDVTLRCDPISSHATLYWYQQALGQGPEFLTYFNYEAQPDKSGLPSDRFSAERPEGSISTLTIQRTEQRDSAMYRCASSPTSFQETQYFGPGTRLLVL.

The chain is built from TRBV7-2 and TRBJ2-5, with TRBD2 as a possible D gene (6 bases). CDR1 is SGHTA, CDR2 FQGNSA, per germline. Trimming took 4 bases from V and 1 from J, leaving 16 bases between them. CDR3 length: 16 residues. The CDR3 DNA sequence: TGTGCCAGCAGCTCCATCAGTGGGACTTTCCAAGAGACCCAGTACTTC. Translation: CASSSISGTFQETQYF.

The V gene is TRBV7-6, the J gene TRBJ2-5; 7 nucleotides line up with TRBD2. This CDR3 has 14 amino acids. V gave up 1 base and J gave up 5 bases; unmatched junction bases: 4. Germline V lookup: CDR1 SGHVS, CDR2 FNYEAQ. This CDR3 is CASSLVGGSETQYF. DNA for the CDR3: TGTGCCAGCAGCTTAGTGGGCGGGAGTGAGACCCAGTACTTC.

CDR3 DNA: TGTGCCAGCAGTGAATACGGGACAGGGGCCAAACTGTTTTTT. Its protein is CASSEYGTGAKLFF. This sequence joins TRBV2 and TRBJ1-4; 10 bases are shared with TRBD1. The V segment lost 2 bases and the J segment 11 bases; nucleotides outside the gene matches: 5. The CDR3 is 14 residues long. CDR1 SNHLY and CDR2 FYNNEI come from the germline V gene.

This clone has only a few counts. Within the sample, other DNA sequences also encode this same CDR3. J is TRBJ1-1 and V is TRBV4-2; perhaps TRBD1 as D (5 bases). V was pared by 0 bases and J by 4 bases, with 9 bases between. The CDR3 contains 14 residues. The germline CDR1 and CDR2 sequences are LGHNA and YNFKEQ. The CDR3 loop reads CASSQDLGGTEAFF. The CDR3 DNA follows: TGTGCCAGCAGCCAAGATTTGGGGGGCACTGAAGCTTTCTTT.

The V call is TRBV6-2 or TRBV6-3, the J call TRBJ1-5, with 8 bases fitting TRBD1. CDR3 length: 15 residues. The V segment lost 5 bases and the J segment 6 bases; nucleotides outside the gene matches: 9. Germline V gene sequence: CDR1 MNHEY, CDR2 SVGEGT. CDR3 in amino acids: CASSQTSGGGQPQHF. CDR3 coding DNA: TGTGCCAGCAGTCAAACATCAGGGGGCGGTCAGCCCCAGCATTTT.

The V call is TRBV18, the J call TRBJ2-7, with 7 bases lining up with TRBD1. The ends lost 6 bases at V and 2 bases at J; junction bases unmatched: 7. Germline-derived CDR1 and CDR2 are KGHSH and LQKENI. This CDR3 contains 14 residues. For the CDR3, the DNA is TGTGCCAGCTCCCCCGGGACAGACCCCTACGAGCAGTACTTC. Translating it yields CASSPGTDPYEQYF. The complete variable domain, with remaining parts taken from reference TRBV18 and TRBJ2-7, reads NAGVMQNPRHLVRRRGQEARLRCSPMKGHSHVYWYRQLPEEGLKFMVYLQKENIIDESGMPKERFSAEFPKEGPSILRIQQVVRGDSAAYFCASSPGTDPYEQYFGPGTRLTVT.

This rearrangement joins TRBV10-3 to TRBJ1-1, with D possibly being TRBD1 (6 bases). V was shortened by 0 bases and J by 1 base, with 12 bases between the two germline ends. The CDR3 runs to 16 residues. CDR1 ENHRY and CDR2 SYGVKD come from the germline V gene. The CDR3 reads CAISESVADRNTEAFF. The CDR3 bases are TGTGCCATCAGTGAGTCGGTGGCGGACAGGAACACTGAAGCTTTCTTT.

The rearrangement joins TRBV18 to TRBJ1-1; 9 nucleotides line up with TRBD1. The V and J ends lost 6 bases and 4 bases, in that order; junction bases with no gene match: 6. Germline assignment: CDR1 KGHSH and CDR2 LQKENI. This CDR3 comprises 14 residues. Here the CDR3 DNA reads TGTGCCAGCTCCCCTACGACAGGGGGCACTGAAGCTTTCTTT. Protein product: CASSPTTGGTEAFF.

The chain uses TRBV3-1 (or the pseudogene TRBV3-2) and TRBJ1-5, with D hard to call. CDR3 length: 16 amino acids. V shed 0 bases and J shed 4 bases, with 13 bases lying between them. The V gene's germline CDR1 is LGHDT and CDR2 YNNKEL (reference sequence). CDR3 nucleotide sequence: TGTGCCAGCAGCCAAGATCGAGGGCAGCAGAATCAGCCCCAGCATTTT. Protein: CASSQDRGQQNQPQHF.

The chain joins TRBV7-2 to TRBJ1-5, with D possibly being TRBD1 (6 bases). The V gene's germline CDR1 is SGHTA and CDR2 FQGNSA. Trimming pared 2 bases from V and 2 bases from J, leaving 7 bases between. The CDR3 has 14 residues. The CDR3 DNA sequence: TGTGCCAGCAGCTTACCAGGGGGCAATCAGCCCCAGCATTTT. It codes for CASSLPGGNQPQHF.

The chain uses TRBV2 and TRBJ1-5; D unclear. Trimming removed 3 bases at V and 6 bases at J, with 24 bases between. The CDR3 totals 18 residues. Germline CDR1 SNHLY, CDR2 FYNNEI. The CDR3 sequence is CASSDFETYTSGTQPQHF. The CDR3 DNA reads as TGTGCCAGCAGTGACTTTGAGACGTACACATCGGGTACTCAGCCCCAGCATTTT.

The chain uses TRBV5-4 and TRBJ1-1; the match to TRBD1 covers 12 bases. The CDR3 has 16 residues. J gave up 1 base and V 4 bases, and 5 bases lay outside the gene matches. Per germline, CDR1 SGHNT and CDR2 YYREEE (reference sequence). The CDR3 protein is CASSGGQGARNTEAFF. As DNA, the CDR3 is TGTGCCAGCAGCGGGGGACAGGGGGCGAGGAACACTGAAGCTTTCTTT. Looking up the rest from reference TRBV5-4 and TRBJ1-1 gives the full variable domain: ETGVTQSPTHLIKTRGQQVTLRCSSQSGHNTVSWYQQALGQGPQFIFQYYREEENGRGNFPPRFSGLQFPNYSSELNVNALELDDSALYLCASSGGQGARNTEAFFGQGTRLTVV.

The rearrangement joins TRBV3-1 (or the pseudogene TRBV3-2) to TRBJ2-3, with 7 bases matching TRBD2. Trimming took 0 bases from V and 3 from J; bases not matched to a gene: 9. Germline CDR1 and CDR2: LGHDT and YNNKEL (reference sequence). The length of the CDR3 is 17 residues. DNA for the CDR3: TGTGCCAGCAGCCAAGAGGGGTTGGGACTACCGACAGATACGCAGTATTTT. It translates to CASSQEGLGLPTDTQYF.

V gene TRBV7-9 combines with J gene TRBJ1-1; D is unresolved. CDR3 length: 12 amino acids. Germline V CDR1 and CDR2: SEHNR, FQNEAQ (reference sequence). Trimming took 8 bases from V and 11 from J, leaving 18 bases between them. In nucleotides, the CDR3 is TGTGCCAGCGGCAGCACGGGCAGAGGGGCTTTCTTT. As protein: CASGSTGRGAFF.

This clone was counted only a few times. The J gene is TRBJ2-1, the V gene TRBV14; D is undetermined. The V end lost 4 bases, the J end lost 7 bases, and 11 bases lay between the germline ends. The CDR3 covers 13 residues. Germline CDR1 reads SGHDN; CDR2 reads FVKESK. CDR3 residues: CASSLRHKNEQFF. As DNA, the CDR3 is TGTGCCAGCAGCCTACGACATAAGAATGAGCAGTTCTTC. Supplemented by reference TRBV14 and TRBJ2-1, the full variable domain reads EAGVTQFPSHSVIEKGQTVTLRCDPISGHDNLYWYRRVMGKEIKFLLHFVKESKQDESGMPNNRFLAERTGGTYSTLKVQPAELEDSGVYFCASSLRHKNEQFFGPGTRLTVL.

The V gene is TRBV5-1, the J gene TRBJ2-5, with 9 bases lining up with TRBD1. There are 15 residues in the CDR3. Germline CDR1 SGHRS, CDR2 YFSETQ. V lost 0 bases and J lost 5; bases outside the gene matches: 5. The CDR3 protein is CASSLVTGGLETQYF. Written as DNA, the CDR3 is TGCGCCAGCAGCTTGGTGACAGGGGGTCTGGAGACCCAGTACTTC.

The gene calls are TRBV12-3 or TRBV12-4 and TRBJ2-3, with a possible D match to TRBD1 (5 bases). V was shortened by 5 bases and J by 2 bases, with 8 bases between the two germline ends. CDR3 length: 13 residues. Written as DNA, the CDR3 is TGTGCCAGCAGTGACAGTTTCACAGATACGCAGTATTTT. Its translation is CASSDSFTDTQYF.

The J gene is TRBJ2-4, the V gene TRBV6-2 or TRBV6-3, with 14 bases lining up with TRBD2. The J segment lost 0 bases and the V segment lost 5 bases, leaving 6 bases of the junction unmatched. The CDR3 is 18 amino acids. Germline CDR1 is MNHEY and CDR2 is SVGEGT. The CDR3 DNA reads as TGTGCCAGCAGTACCGGGACTAGCGGGAGCCCAGCCAAAAACATTCAGTACTTC. As protein: CASSTGTSGSPAKNIQYF.

CDR3 sequence: CASSLEGRGRNGNTIYF. In DNA, the CDR3 is TGTGCCAGCAGCTTAGAGGGCAGGGGGCGGAATGGAAACACCATATATTTT. The rearrangement links TRBV7-9 to TRBJ1-3; 8 bases fit TRBD1. Germline CDR1 SEHNR, CDR2 FQNEAQ (reference sequence). J gave up 3 bases and V 1 base, and 8 bases lay outside the gene matches. The CDR3 consists of 17 residues.